Following are 8 T cell receptor beta chains from one sample sequenced in a study of cytomegalovirus exposure and HLA in healthy donors. Clones were sequenced by immunoSEQ multiplex PCR, and TCRdb holds only the in-frame ones, with some missing. The sample includes hundreds of thousands of clones, roughly 89% of them seen just once. The sequencing input was PBMCs. Source of these receptors: a woman aged 18 to 35 in good health and CMV-seronegative.

The sample holds a few counts of this clone. The chain links TRBV6-1 to TRBJ2-7; tentative D call: TRBD2 (5 bases). V was clipped by 8 bases and J by 3 bases, with 20 bases between them. Germline lookup yields CDR1 MNHNS and CDR2 SASEGT. The CDR3 is made up of 15 amino acids. CDR3 sequence: CASSETGNHDYEQYF. In nucleotides, the CDR3 is TGTGCCAGCTCCGAAACGGGGAATCACGACTACGAGCAGTACTTC.

The rearrangement joins TRBV7-9 to TRBJ1-2; tentatively, D is TRBD1 (5 bases). Per germline, CDR1 SEHNR and CDR2 FQNEAQ (reference sequence). This CDR3 comprises 16 residues. V dropped 5 bases and J dropped 8 bases, with 24 bases sitting between them. CDR3 loop: CASSEAGQGVLKGYTF. The CDR3 nucleotides read TGTGCCAGCAGCGAAGCTGGGCAGGGCGTATTAAAAGGCTACACCTTC.

This clone was detected only once. The J gene is TRBJ1-5, the V gene TRBV7-6; D may be TRBD1 (5 bases). CDR1 SGHVS and CDR2 FNYEAQ come from the germline V gene. This CDR3 is 15 amino acids long. V was shortened by 1 base and J by 2 bases, with 9 bases between the two germline ends. The CDR3 sequence: CASSLVAQGNQPQHF. The CDR3 coding sequence is TGTGCCAGCAGCTTAGTTGCACAGGGCAATCAGCCCCAGCATTTT.

This clone has just one count. The genes are TRBV7-8 and TRBJ2-1, with 9 bases aligning to TRBD2. V shed 5 bases, J shed 7 bases, and the junction held 12 bases outside the gene matches. The CDR3 sequence is 16 residues long. Germline V lookup: CDR1 SGHVS, CDR2 FQNEAQ. DNA of the CDR3: TGTGCCAGCAGCCCGAGGCGCGGGGGGGCTTATAATGAGCAGTTCTTC. Its protein is CASSPRRGGAYNEQFF.

This chain joins TRBV2 and TRBJ2-7, with 7 bases identical to TRBD1. Germline CDR1 reads SNHLY; CDR2 reads FYNNEI. V lost 6 bases, J lost 0 bases, and 17 bases stayed unmatched. CDR3 length: 18 residues. The CDR3 DNA is TGTGCCAGCAGCTACCGATGGACAGGCCCTTCCCCCTCCTACGAGCAGTACTTC. This codes for CASSYRWTGPSPSYEQYF.

The gene calls are TRBV5-1 and TRBJ2-1; 8 nucleotides match TRBD2. The CDR3 is 15 residues long. V lost 0 bases and J lost 6; bases outside the gene matches: 5. Germline V gives CDR1 SGHRS, CDR2 YFSETQ. This chain's CDR3 is CASSLAQREINEQFF. The CDR3 DNA reads as TGCGCCAGCAGCTTGGCCCAGCGGGAGATCAATGAGCAGTTCTTC.

The chain has TRBV2 and TRBJ1-1; D remains ambiguous. With 1 base removed from V and 1 base from J, the gap between germline ends came to 16 bases. Germline V gene data show CDR1 as SNHLY and CDR2 as FYNNEI. The CDR3 is 17 residues long. CDR3 in amino acids: CASSEVGVWRENTEAFF. Here the CDR3 DNA reads TGTGCCAGCAGTGAAGTGGGAGTTTGGCGAGAGAACACTGAAGCTTTCTTT.

This rearrangement joins TRBV30 to TRBJ1-1; 8 positions match TRBD1. CDR1 and CDR2 from the germline V gene are GTSNPN and SVGIG (reference sequence). V lost 1 base, J lost 6 bases, and 1 base stayed unmatched. The length of the CDR3 is 12 residues. The CDR3 sequence: CAWSGTGSEAFF. The CDR3 DNA is TGTGCCTGGAGTGGGACAGGGTCTGAAGCTTTCTTT.